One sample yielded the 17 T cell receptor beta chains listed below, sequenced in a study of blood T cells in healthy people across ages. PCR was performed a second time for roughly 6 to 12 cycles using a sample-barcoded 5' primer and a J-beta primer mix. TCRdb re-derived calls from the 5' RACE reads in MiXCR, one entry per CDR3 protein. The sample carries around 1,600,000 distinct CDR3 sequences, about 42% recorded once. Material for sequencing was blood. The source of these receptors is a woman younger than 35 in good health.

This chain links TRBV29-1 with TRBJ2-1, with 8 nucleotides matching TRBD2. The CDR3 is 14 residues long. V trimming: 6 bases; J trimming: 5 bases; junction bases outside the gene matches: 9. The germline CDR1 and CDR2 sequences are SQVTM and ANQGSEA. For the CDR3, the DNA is TGCAGCGTGGGAAGACCAGCGGGAGACAATGAGCAGTTCTTC. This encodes CSVGRPAGDNEQFF.

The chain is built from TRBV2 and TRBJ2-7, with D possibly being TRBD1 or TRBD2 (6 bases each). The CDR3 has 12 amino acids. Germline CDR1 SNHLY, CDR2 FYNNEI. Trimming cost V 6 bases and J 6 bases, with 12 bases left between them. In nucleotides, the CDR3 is TGTGCCAGCAGGGGGGGCAGCCGCGAGCAGTACTTC. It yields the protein CASRGGSREQYF.

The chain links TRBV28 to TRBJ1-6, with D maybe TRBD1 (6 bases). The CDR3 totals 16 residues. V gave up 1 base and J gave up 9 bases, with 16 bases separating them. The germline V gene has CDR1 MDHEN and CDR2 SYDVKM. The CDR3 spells CASSLFAQGGISPLHF. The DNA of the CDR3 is TGTGCCAGCAGTTTATTCGCACAGGGAGGAATTTCACCCCTCCACTTT.

The CDR3 DNA follows: TGCAGCGGATCGACAGGGCTGAATCAGCCCCAGCATTTT. Its protein is CSGSTGLNQPQHF. The V gene is TRBV29-1, the J gene TRBJ1-5, with 7 bases fitting TRBD1. V lost 7 bases and J lost 4; bases outside the gene matches: 7. CDR1 is SQVTM and CDR2 is ANQGSEA in the germline V gene. CDR3 length equals 13 residues.

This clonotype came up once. CDR3 sequence reads: CASSYSRGNRGGLSSYNSPLHF. The DNA for the CDR3 is TGTGCCAGCAGTTACTCTCGGGGCAACAGGGGCGGACTAAGCTCCTATAATTCACCCCTCCACTTT. The chain carries TRBV6-2 or TRBV6-3 and TRBJ1-6; 7 nucleotides line up with TRBD1. The CDR3 totals 22 residues. Germline-derived CDR1 and CDR2 are MNHEY and SVGEGT. With V trimmed by 0 bases and J by 0 bases, 17 bases remained unmatched.

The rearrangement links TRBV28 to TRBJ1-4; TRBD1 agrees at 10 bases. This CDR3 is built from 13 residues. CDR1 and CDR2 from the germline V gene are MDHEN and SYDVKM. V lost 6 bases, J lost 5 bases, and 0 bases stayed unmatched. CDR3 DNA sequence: TGTGCCAGCAGGGGACAGGGGAATGAAAAACTGTTTTTT. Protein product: CASRGQGNEKLFF.

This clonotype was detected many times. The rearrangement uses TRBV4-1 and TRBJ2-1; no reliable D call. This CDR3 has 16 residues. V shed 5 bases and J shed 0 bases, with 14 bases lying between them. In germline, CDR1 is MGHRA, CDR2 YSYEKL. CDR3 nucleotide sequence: TGCGCCAGCAGCTTAAGCCGCCTGAGCTCCTACAATGAGCAGTTCTTC. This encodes CASSLSRLSSYNEQFF.

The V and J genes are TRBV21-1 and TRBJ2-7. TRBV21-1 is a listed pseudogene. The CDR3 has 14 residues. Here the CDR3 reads CASSKEVHSYEQYF. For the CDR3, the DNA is TGTGCCAGCAGCAAAGAGGTACACTCCTACGAGCAGTACTTC.

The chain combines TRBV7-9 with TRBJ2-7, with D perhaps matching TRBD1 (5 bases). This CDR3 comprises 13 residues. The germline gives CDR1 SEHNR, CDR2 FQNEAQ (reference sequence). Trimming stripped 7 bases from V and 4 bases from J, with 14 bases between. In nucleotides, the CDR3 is TGTGCCAGCACGTCGACAGAAGCATACGAGCAGTACGTC. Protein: CASTSTEAYEQYV.

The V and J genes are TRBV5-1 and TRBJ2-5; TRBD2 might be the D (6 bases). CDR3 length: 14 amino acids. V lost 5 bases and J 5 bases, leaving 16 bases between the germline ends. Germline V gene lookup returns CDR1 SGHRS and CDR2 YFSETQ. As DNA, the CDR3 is TGCGCCAGCAGTTCCCAGACTAGTTCGGAGACCCAGTACTTC. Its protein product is CASSSQTSSETQYF.

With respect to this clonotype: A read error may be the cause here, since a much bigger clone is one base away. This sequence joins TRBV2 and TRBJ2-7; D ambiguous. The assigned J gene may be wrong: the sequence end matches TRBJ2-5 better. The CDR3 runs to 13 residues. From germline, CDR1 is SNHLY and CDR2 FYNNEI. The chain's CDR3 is CASSEGFQETQYF. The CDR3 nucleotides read TGTGCCAGCAGTGAGGGGTTTCAAGAGACCCAGTACTTC.

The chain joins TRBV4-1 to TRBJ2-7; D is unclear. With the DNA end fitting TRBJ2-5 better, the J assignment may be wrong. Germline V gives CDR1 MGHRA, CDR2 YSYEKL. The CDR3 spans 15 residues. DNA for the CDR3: TGCGCCAGCAGCCACCCCGCAGCGAGCGTCAAGACCCAGTACTTC. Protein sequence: CASSHPAASVKTQYF.

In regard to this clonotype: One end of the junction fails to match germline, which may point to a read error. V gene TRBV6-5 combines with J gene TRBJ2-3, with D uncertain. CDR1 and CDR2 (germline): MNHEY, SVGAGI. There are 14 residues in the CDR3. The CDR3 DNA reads TGTGCCAGCAGCCCAGCCATCCGCACAGAGACGCAGTATTTT. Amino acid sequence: CASSPAIRTETQYF.

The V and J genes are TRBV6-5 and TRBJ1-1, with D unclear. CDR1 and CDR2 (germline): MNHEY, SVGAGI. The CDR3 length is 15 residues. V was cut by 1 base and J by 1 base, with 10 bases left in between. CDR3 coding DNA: TGTGCCAGCAGTTACTTGGGCAGGCCGAACACTGAAGCTTTCTTT. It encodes CASSYLGRPNTEAFF.

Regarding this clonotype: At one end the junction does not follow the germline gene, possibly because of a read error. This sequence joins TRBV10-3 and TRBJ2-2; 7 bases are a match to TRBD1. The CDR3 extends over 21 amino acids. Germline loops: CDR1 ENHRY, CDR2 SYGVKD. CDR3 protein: CVISAVPGQPSPLANTGELFF. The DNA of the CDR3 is TGTGTCATCAGTGCGGTCCCGGGACAGCCATCACCCCTTGCGAACACCGGGGAGCTGTTTTTT.

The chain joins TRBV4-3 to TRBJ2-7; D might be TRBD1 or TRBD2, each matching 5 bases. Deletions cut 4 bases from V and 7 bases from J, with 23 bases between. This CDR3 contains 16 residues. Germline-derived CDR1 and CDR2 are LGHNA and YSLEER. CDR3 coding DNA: TGCGCCAGCAGCCCTCTAGGGGATCTAGCAGCCAATGAGCAGTACTTC. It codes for CASSPLGDLAANEQYF.

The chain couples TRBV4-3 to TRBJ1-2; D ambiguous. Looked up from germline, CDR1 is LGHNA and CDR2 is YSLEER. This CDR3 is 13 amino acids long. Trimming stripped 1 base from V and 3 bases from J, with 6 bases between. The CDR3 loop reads CASSQVPDYGYTF. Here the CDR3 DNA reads TGCGCCAGCAGCCAAGTTCCAGACTATGGCTACACCTTC.